The 7 T cell receptor beta chains listed next were all sequenced from one sample in a study of vaccination and CD4 T cells after COVID-19. An Oncomine TCR Beta short-read assay was used to sequence the DNA from cultured CD4+ T cells. One entry per CDR3 protein results from TCRdb running MiXCR on the PCR reads. This table has under 30,000 distinct CDR3 sequences, approximately 48% appearing once. As for treatment: approximately nine-day PBMC culture with coronavirus spike peptide pools or control peptides (ViraFEST assay). Their target antigens are unknown. Sequencing used CD4+ T cells from blood, cultured in vitro, obtained before SARS-CoV-2 vaccination. The source is a human donor who received a COVID-19 vaccine.

In this sample, this clonotype turned up a few times. V and J are TRBV2 and TRBJ1-1; D not resolved. The V end was cut by 6 bases, the J end by 0 bases, with 8 bases between. The length of the CDR3 is 13 residues. CDR1 and CDR2 (germline): SNHLY, FYNNEI. CDR3 in DNA: TGTGCCAGCAGACTATACATGAACACTGAAGCTTTCTTT. Protein: CASRLYMNTEAFF.

This clonotype has only a few counts. The V and J genes are TRBV5-1 and TRBJ1-1; tentative D call: TRBD1 (5 bases). Trimming pared 9 bases from V and 0 bases from J, leaving 12 bases between. The CDR3 sequence is 13 residues long. Germline V gene lookup returns CDR1 SGHRS and CDR2 YFSETQ. As DNA, the CDR3 is TGCGCCACCAGACCGACAGTGAACACTGAAGCTTTCTTT. Protein product: CATRPTVNTEAFF.

This clonotype was seen a few times. This chain uses TRBV11-3 with TRBJ2-5, with D perhaps TRBD2 (6 bases). V lost 5 bases and J 1 base, leaving 8 bases between the germline ends. CDR1 and CDR2 (germline): SGHNT, YENEEA. The CDR3 is 13 residues long. The CDR3 sequence: CASSLGLQETQYF. CDR3 nucleotides: TGTGCCAGCAGCCTGGGACTCCAAGAGACCCAGTACTTC.

The chain carries TRBV19 and TRBJ1-1; D call uncertain. V gave up 9 bases and J gave up 1 base, with 12 bases separating them. This CDR3 is built from 13 residues. Per the germline V gene, CDR1 is LNHDA and CDR2 is SQIVND (reference sequence). CDR3 nucleotide sequence: TGTGCCAGCCCCTCTGGGAGGAACACTGAAGCTTTCTTT. It yields the protein CASPSGRNTEAFF.

This clonotype was found a few times. V is TRBV6-5 and J is TRBJ1-1; no clear D. Germline values: CDR1 MNHEY, CDR2 SVGAGI. The CDR3 spans 10 residues. With 0 bases removed from V and 8 bases from J, the gap between germline ends came to 1 base. In nucleotides, the CDR3 is TGTGCCAGCAGTTACTCAGAAGCTTTCTTT. It codes for CASSYSEAFF.

This clonotype has more than one count but fewer than ten. The chain uses TRBV29-1 and TRBJ1-2; a possible D gene is TRBD1 (5 bases). The CDR3 sequence is 13 residues long. The V gene's germline CDR1 is SQVTM and CDR2 ANQGSEA. V lost 5 bases, J lost 5 bases, and 15 bases lay in between. The CDR3 sequence is CSVKGQDQYGYTF. For the CDR3, the DNA is TGCAGCGTTAAGGGGCAGGACCAATATGGCTACACCTTC.

This clonotype showed up just a few times. The chain links TRBV25-1 to TRBJ2-2; a possible D gene is TRBD1 (8 bases). Between the trimmed V and J ends, which lost 4 bases and 3 bases, there was a span of 18 bases. Germline V gene data show CDR1 as MGHDK and CDR2 as SYGVNS. The CDR3 length is 17 residues. The CDR3: CASSGETGGEDTGELFF. The CDR3 DNA follows: TGTGCCAGCAGTGGAGAAACAGGGGGGGAGGACACCGGGGAGCTGTTTTTT.